Presented here are 9 T cell receptor beta chains from one specimen sequenced in a study of control samples from healthy donors and cancer patients. TCRdb's table, derived via immunoSEQ multiplex PCR, lists solely in-frame clones and lacks some. The sample holds some 250,000 clones; roughly 82% are singletons and the top ten take about an eighth. Sequenced input: PBMCs. The receptors were gathered from a woman aged 55-69 years with lung cancer.

This clone showed up just a few times. V gene TRBV19 combines with J gene TRBJ1-2; possible D gene TRBD1, 6 bases. Deletions cut 0 bases from V and 2 bases from J, with 7 bases between. CDR1 is LNHDA and CDR2 is SQIVND in the germline V gene (reference sequence). This CDR3 has 14 residues. The CDR3 reads CASSIEDRNYGYTF. In DNA, the CDR3 is TGTGCCAGTAGTATAGAAGACAGGAACTATGGCTACACCTTC.

In the case of this clone: In the same sample, other DNA sequences code for this CDR3. This chain uses TRBV5-1 with TRBJ1-6; no firm D call. V lost 0 bases to trimming and J lost 0 bases, with 7 bases between them. The germline V gene encodes CDR1 SGHRS and CDR2 YFSETQ. The CDR3 runs 16 residues. The CDR3 region has the DNA TGCGCCAGCAGCTTGGTGGGGAGCTCCTATAATTCACCCCTCCACTTT. Translated, it gives CASSLVGSSYNSPLHF.

V is TRBV6-5 and J is TRBJ1-3; the D gene is possibly TRBD1 (6 bases). The CDR3 consists of 15 residues. Germline CDR1 is MNHEY and CDR2 is SVGAGI. Trimming took 2 bases from V and 4 from J, leaving 12 bases between them. The CDR3, as DNA: TGTGCCAGCAGTTACGATTGGGGGCCCGGAAACACCATATATTTT. Its protein is CASSYDWGPGNTIYF.

This rearrangement joins TRBV30 to TRBJ2-7, with 11 bases lining up with TRBD2. From germline, CDR1 is GTSNPN and CDR2 SVGIG (reference sequence). This CDR3 is 16 amino acids long. V gave up 0 bases and J gave up 4 bases; unmatched junction bases: 8. CDR3 DNA sequence: TGTGCCTGGAGTGTAAAGGTGACTAGCGGGACGTACGAGCAGTACTTC. Translated: CAWSVKVTSGTYEQYF.

V and J are TRBV28 and TRBJ1-2, with 9 bases fitting TRBD1. The CDR3 is 17 residues long. Germline CDR1 is MDHEN and CDR2 is SYDVKM. The V gene end was trimmed by 4 bases and the J gene end by 5 bases; junction bases not matched to a gene: 14. CDR3 sequence (DNA): TGTGCCAGCAGTTCGGGGACAGGGATCTCGTCGGCATATGGCTACACCTTC. Residues: CASSSGTGISSAYGYTF.

The chain employs TRBV5-1 and TRBJ1-1; D perhaps matches TRBD1 (5 bases). Looked up from germline, CDR1 is SGHRS and CDR2 is YFSETQ. V was cut by 1 base and J by 6 bases, with 13 bases left in between. This CDR3 is 14 amino acids long. Written as DNA, the CDR3 is TGCGCCAGCAGCTTGACAGTAGGGGCGCCTGAAGCTTTCTTT. Translated: CASSLTVGAPEAFF. Filled out from reference TRBV5-1 and TRBJ1-1, the complete variable domain reads KAGVTQTPRYLIKTRGQQVTLSCSPISGHRSVSWYQQTPGQGLQFLFEYFSETQRNKGNFPGRFSGRQFSNSRSEMNVSTLELGDSALYLCASSLTVGAPEAFFGQGTRLTVV.

The rearrangement links TRBV6-5 to TRBJ1-2; a possible D gene is TRBD1 (6 bases). Germline V gives CDR1 MNHEY, CDR2 SVGAGI. The CDR3 contains 14 residues. The V and J ends lost 4 bases and 5 bases respectively, with 14 bases between them. The CDR3 nucleotides are TGTGCCAGCAGTTTCTTCAGGGGAACTTATGGCTACACCTTC. The encoded protein is CASSFFRGTYGYTF.

This rearrangement joins TRBV6-5 to TRBJ2-7; TRBD2 matches at 9 bases. The CDR3 loop spans 13 amino acids. Germline CDR1 and CDR2: MNHEY and SVGAGI. V shed 9 bases, J shed 2 bases, and the junction held 5 bases outside the gene matches. The CDR3 loop is CASRTSEAYEQYF. The CDR3 DNA reads as TGTGCCAGTAGGACTAGCGAAGCCTACGAGCAGTACTTC.

This clone was counted at least ten times. The chain couples TRBV2 to TRBJ1-1; D gene ambiguous. In germline, CDR1 is SNHLY, CDR2 FYNNEI. This CDR3 is built from 12 residues. V lost 7 bases and J 1 base, leaving 7 bases between the germline ends. The DNA for the CDR3 is TGTGCCAGCAACAGAAGGAACACTGAAGCTTTCTTT. Translation gives CASNRRNTEAFF.